What follows describes a single T cell receptor beta chain. Its specificity is not known. The method was immunoSEQ multiplex PCR; TCRdb's version includes in-frame clones alone and lacks a portion of them. The table shows 75,000 to 100,000 clones, with 81% occurring only once. The data stem from a study of PD-1 blockade in classical Hodgkin lymphoma. Study-wide points: Diminished baseline TCR diversity has been reported in newly diagnosed patients relative to healthy donors. Exclusion was the outcome for patients who began nivolumab under 1 year after ASCT.

Relapse was seen in all patients after autologous stem cell transplantation, and brentuximab vedotin exposure was variable. Germline V gives CDR1 MDHEN, CDR2 SYDVKM. The junction had 8 bases not matched to a gene; V was cut back by 7 bases and J by 2 bases. CDR3 size: 14 residues. This specimen was peripheral blood mononuclear cells (PBMCs), taken before the second cycle of nivolumab. This chain uses TRBV28 with TRBJ2-7, with 7 bases fitting TRBD2. The sequence was collected from a human donor with classical Hodgkin lymphoma. CDR3 in DNA: TGTGCCAGCAAGCGGGACGTTATGCCCTACGAGCAGTACTTC. The encoded protein is CASKRDVMPYEQYF.